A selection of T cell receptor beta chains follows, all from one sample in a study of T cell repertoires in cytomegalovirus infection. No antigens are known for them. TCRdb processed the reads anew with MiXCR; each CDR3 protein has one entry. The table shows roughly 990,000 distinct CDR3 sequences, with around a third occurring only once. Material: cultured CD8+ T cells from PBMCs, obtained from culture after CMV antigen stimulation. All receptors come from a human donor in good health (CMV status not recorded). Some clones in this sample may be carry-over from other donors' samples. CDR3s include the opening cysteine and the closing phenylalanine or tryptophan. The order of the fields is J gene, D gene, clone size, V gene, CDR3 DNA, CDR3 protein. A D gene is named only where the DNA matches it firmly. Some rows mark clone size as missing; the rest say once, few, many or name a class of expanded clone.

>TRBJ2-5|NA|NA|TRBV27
TGTGCCAGCAGTTCCACGGGCTTGGAGACCCAGTACTTC
CASSSTGLETQYF
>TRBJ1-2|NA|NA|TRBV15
TGTGCCACCAGCAGAGAATGGCCATCCTATGGCTACACCTTC
CATSREWPSYGYTF
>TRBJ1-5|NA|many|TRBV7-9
TGTGCCAGCAGCTTTGGAGGGGTGGGTCAGCCCCAGCATTTT
CASSFGGVGQPQHF
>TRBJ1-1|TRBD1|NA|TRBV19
TGTGCCAGTAGTACCCCGGCGGACAGGGTGGGAACCAGAACAACTGAAGCTTTCTTT
CASSTPADRVGTRTTEAFF
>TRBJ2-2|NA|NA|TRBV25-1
TGTGTCAGCAGTGAAGGTCCGAGGACGGTCGGGGAGCTGTTTTTT
CVSSEGPRTVGELFF
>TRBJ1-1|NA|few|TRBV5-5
TGTGCCAGCAGCTTGGTGGGGGCACGGACTGAAGCTTTCTTT
CASSLVGARTEAFF
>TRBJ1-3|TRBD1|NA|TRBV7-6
TGTGCCAGCAGCTTATTTGAGGGGGCTTCTGGAAACACCATATATTTT
CASSLFEGASGNTIYF
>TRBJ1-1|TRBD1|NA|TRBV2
TGTGCCACCCCGGGACAGGGAGGTACTGAAGCTTTCTTT
CATPGQGGTEAFF
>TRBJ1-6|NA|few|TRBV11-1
TGTGCCAGCAGCGCCGCCCTGGGGTGGGGCTATAATTCACCCCTCCACTTT
CASSAALGWGYNSPLHF
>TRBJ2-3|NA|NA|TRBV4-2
TGTGCCAGCAGCCAAGATAAGACTAACCCCGCAACAGATACGCAGTATTTT
CASSQDKTNPATDTQYF
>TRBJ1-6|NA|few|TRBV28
TGTGCCAGCAGTTTGGTCCGGGACCCATTTAATTCACCCCTCCACTTT
CASSLVRDPFNSPLHF
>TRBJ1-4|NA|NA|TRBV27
TGTGCCACCCCGGGACTTAAGGGGGTTGCAACTAATGAAAAACTGTTTTTT
CATPGLKGVATNEKLFF
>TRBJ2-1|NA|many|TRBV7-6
TGTGCCAGCAGCTTAGGACCGATACGCAATGAGCAGTTCTTC
CASSLGPIRNEQFF
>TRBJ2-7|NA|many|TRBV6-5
TGTGCCAGCAGTTATGGGACACGAGGTTTAGGCGAGCAGTACTTC
CASSYGTRGLGEQYF
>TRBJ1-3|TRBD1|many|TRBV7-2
TGTGCCAGCAGCGTCGGGACAGGGGGCGCTGGAAACACCATATATTTT
CASSVGTGGAGNTIYF
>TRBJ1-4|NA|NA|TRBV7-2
TGTGCCAGCAGCCCGAAAGCAACTAATGAAAAACTGTTTTTT
CASSPKATNEKLFF
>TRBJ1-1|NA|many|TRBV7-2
TGTGCCAGCAGCTTTGACCCCCCATTGGACACTGAAGCTTTCTTT
CASSFDPPLDTEAFF
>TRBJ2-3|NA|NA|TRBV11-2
TGTGCCAGCAGCTTAGATCACCGGGGGATGAGCACAGATACGCAGTATTTT
CASSLDHRGMSTDTQYF
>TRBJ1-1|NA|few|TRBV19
TGTGCCAGTAGCAGGGAAGTGAACACTGAAGCTTTCTTT
CASSREVNTEAFF
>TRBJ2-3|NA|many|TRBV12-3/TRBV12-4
TGTGCCAGCAGTGTCTGGGGGGCGAGCACAGATACGCAGTATTTT
CASSVWGASTDTQYF
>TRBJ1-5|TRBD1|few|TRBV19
TGTGCCAGTAGTATGTGGGAGGGTGGAGGGACAGGATTCCAGCCCCAGCATTTT
CASSMWEGGGTGFQPQHF
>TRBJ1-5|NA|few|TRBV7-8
TGTGCCAGCGGGGGAGGGGCCAGCAATCAGCCCCAGCATTTT
CASGGGASNQPQHF
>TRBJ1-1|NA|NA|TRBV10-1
TGCGCCAGCAGTGAAGGCACTATGAACACTGAAGCTTTCTTT
CASSEGTMNTEAFF
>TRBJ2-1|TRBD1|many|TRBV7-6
TGTGCCAGCAGCTTAGAACCACAGGGGGTGTACGGTGAGCAGTTCTTC
CASSLEPQGVYGEQFF
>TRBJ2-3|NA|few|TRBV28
TGTGCCAGCAGTTCGACCAGGGAGACCCCTTTCACAGATACGCAGTATTTT
CASSSTRETPFTDTQYF
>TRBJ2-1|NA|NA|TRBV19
TGTGCCAGTTGGGGCCCCTCCTACAATGAGCAGTTCTTC
CASWGPSYNEQFF
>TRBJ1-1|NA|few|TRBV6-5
TGTGCCAGCAGTTACTCCTCGGGGTCCGGCACTGAAGCTTTCTTT
CASSYSSGSGTEAFF
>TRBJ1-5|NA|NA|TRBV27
TGTGCCAGCAGTTTATGGTTAGGGAATCAGCCCCAGCATTTT
CASSLWLGNQPQHF
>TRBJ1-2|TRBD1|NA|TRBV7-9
TGTGCCAGCAGCTTAGAGGACAGGGAACCGTTCTATGGCTACACCTTC
CASSLEDREPFYGYTF
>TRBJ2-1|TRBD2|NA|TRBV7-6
TGTACCAGCAGCTTAAGGACTAGCGGGGGGGAGGGTGAGCAGTTCTTC
CTSSLRTSGGEGEQFF
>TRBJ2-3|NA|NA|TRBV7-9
TGTGCCAGCAGCTCCGGGGATCCCTTCCCGGGACTTTACACAGATACGCAGTATTTT
CASSSGDPFPGLYTDTQYF
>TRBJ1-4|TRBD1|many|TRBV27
TGTGCCAGCAGTTCCAGGACAGGGAAAAATGAAAAACTGTTTTTT
CASSSRTGKNEKLFF
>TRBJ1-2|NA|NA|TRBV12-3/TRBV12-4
TGTGCCAGCAGAGACGAGACTAACTATGGCTACACCTTC
CASRDETNYGYTF